Presented here are 15 T cell receptor beta chains from one specimen sequenced in a study of blood T cell repertoires in COVID-19 (TCRdb year 2020). The library was made by the immunoSEQ multiplex PCR assay. This immuneACCESS table, as held by TCRdb, lists in-frame sequences with V and J called but not all clones. Of the missing ones, under half trace to an unresolved V gene in checked studies; the others have no known cause. A total of roughly 200,000 clones appear in this sample, 85% to 90% of them only once. The ten largest clones add up to roughly 1.5% of the sample. The sample consisted of peripheral blood. Receptors were obtained from a man between 18 and 29 years old with active or convalescent COVID-19.

The chain joins TRBV29-1 to TRBJ2-3; possible D gene TRBD2, 7 bases. Germline V CDR1 and CDR2: SQVTM, ANQGSEA. This CDR3 spans 13 amino acids. Trimming cost V 1 base and J 4 bases, with 9 bases left between them. The CDR3 is CSVEVGGADTQYF. CDR3 sequence (DNA): TGCAGCGTTGAAGTAGGGGGGGCAGATACGCAGTATTTT.

V is TRBV6-2 or TRBV6-3 and J is TRBJ2-5; tentatively, D is TRBD1 (5 bases). Trimming left V 2 bases short and J 2 bases short, with 12 bases between. Germline values: CDR1 MNHEY, CDR2 SVGEGT. The CDR3 spans 15 residues. CDR3 residues: CASSYAMAGQETQYF. The CDR3 DNA follows: TGTGCCAGCAGTTACGCTATGGCAGGGCAAGAGACCCAGTACTTC.

This clone came up once. The V call is TRBV29-1, the J call TRBJ2-7; 8 nucleotides match TRBD1. Looked up from germline, CDR1 is SQVTM and CDR2 is ANQGSEA. Trimming cost V 6 bases and J 0 bases; bases outside gene matches: 10. CDR3 size: 15 residues. The CDR3 protein is CSVVPGTGGSYEQYF. In nucleotides, the CDR3 is TGCAGCGTCGTACCCGGGACAGGAGGCTCCTACGAGCAGTACTTC.

The chain combines TRBV11-2 with TRBJ2-7, with 14 positions matching TRBD2. This CDR3 has 16 residues. The V gene end was trimmed by 4 bases and the J gene end by 0 bases; junction bases not matched to a gene: 2. Germline V gene lookup returns CDR1 SGHAT and CDR2 FQNNGV. The CDR3: CASSSGTSGSSYEQYF. The CDR3 nucleotides read TGTGCCAGCAGCTCAGGGACTAGCGGGAGCTCCTACGAGCAGTACTTC. The entire variable domain, with the rest obtained from reference TRBV11-2 and TRBJ2-7, is as follows: EAGVAQSPRYKIIEKRQSVAFWCNPISGHATLYWYQQILGQGPKLLIQFQNNGVVDDSQLPKDRFSAERLKGVDSTLKIQPAKLEDSAVYLCASSSGTSGSSYEQYFGPGTRLTVT.

This clone appeared a single time. The chain recombines TRBV7-9 with TRBJ2-7; D might be TRBD2 (5 bases). From germline, CDR1 is SEHNR and CDR2 FQNEAQ (reference sequence). Deletions cut 5 bases from V and 3 bases from J, with 23 bases between. The CDR3 is made up of 17 amino acids. This CDR3 reads CASSDDIEGSKFYEQYF. In DNA, the CDR3 is TGTGCCAGCAGCGACGACATAGAAGGGAGCAAGTTCTACGAGCAGTACTTC.

This clone was counted a few times. J is TRBJ1-3 and V is TRBV4-3, with unresolved D. Trimming pared 5 bases from V and 0 bases from J, leaving 8 bases between. The CDR3 extends over 14 amino acids. Germline lookup yields CDR1 LGHNA and CDR2 YSLEER. The CDR3 nucleotides read TGCGCCAGCAGCGGTGGGAGCTCTGGAAACACCATATATTTT. It is translated as CASSGGSSGNTIYF.

The genes are TRBV19 and TRBJ2-1; 10 bases match TRBD2. CDR3 size: 14 residues. The junction had 10 bases not matched to a gene; V was cut back by 8 bases and J by 9 bases. CDR1 is LNHDA and CDR2 is SQIVND in the germline V gene (reference sequence). The CDR3 is CASVEREGLTEQFF. DNA of the CDR3: TGTGCCAGTGTCGAGCGGGAGGGCCTAACTGAGCAGTTCTTC.

This chain connects TRBV7-2 to TRBJ2-5; the match to TRBD1 covers 9 bases. This CDR3 is 16 amino acids long. Germline V lookup: CDR1 SGHTA, CDR2 FQGNSA. V trimming: 5 bases; J trimming: 5 bases; junction bases outside the gene matches: 12. CDR3: CASSPMGQGLSETQYF. The DNA for the CDR3 is TGTGCCAGCAGCCCCATGGGACAGGGACTTTCTGAGACCCAGTACTTC.

The chain links TRBV25-1 to TRBJ2-2, with 10 nucleotides matching TRBD1. Germline V gives CDR1 MGHDK, CDR2 SYGVNS. V lost 6 bases to trimming and J lost 7 bases; unmatched junction nucleotides: 8. The CDR3 has 15 residues. The CDR3 is CASRGQGLLGGELFF. The CDR3 DNA reads TGTGCCAGCAGGGGACAGGGGCTCTTAGGCGGGGAGCTGTTTTTT.

This chain links TRBV5-1 with TRBJ2-3; D may be TRBD1 (7 bases). V was clipped by 1 base and J by 2 bases, with 11 bases between them. CDR3 size: 15 residues. Germline V gene lookup returns CDR1 SGHRS and CDR2 YFSETQ. The CDR3 DNA reads as TGCGCCAGCAGCTTGCGGGGGACAGACACAGATACGCAGTATTTT. Protein: CASSLRGTDTDTQYF.

This clone occurred once. CDR3 bases: TGTGCCAGCAGCCCGCCGGGTAACACCGGGGAGCTGTTTTTT. Amino acid sequence: CASSPPGNTGELFF. The J gene is TRBJ2-2, the V gene TRBV3-1 (or the pseudogene TRBV3-2); D is undetermined. There are 14 residues in the CDR3. The V end lost 4 bases, the J end lost 2 bases, and 8 bases lay between the germline ends. Per the germline V gene, CDR1 is LGHDT and CDR2 is YNNKEL (reference sequence).

J is TRBJ1-2 and V is TRBV16; the D is unclear. Germline CDR1 reads KGHSY; CDR2 reads FQNENV. There are 13 residues in the CDR3. Deletions cut 4 bases from V and 7 bases from J, with 13 bases between. CDR3 region: CASSPLGRSGYTF. The CDR3 DNA follows: TGTGCCAGCAGCCCCCTGGGGAGGTCTGGCTACACCTTC.

The rearrangement uses TRBV28 and TRBJ1-5; maybe TRBD1 (6 bases). Germline CDR1 and CDR2: MDHEN and SYDVKM. This CDR3 contains 15 residues. V shed 3 bases and J shed 2 bases, with 11 bases lying between them. Here the CDR3 DNA reads TGTGCCAGCAGTTTTACTGGGGGCGGCAATCAGCCCCAGCATTTT. Amino acids: CASSFTGGGNQPQHF.

The CDR3 DNA reads as TGTGCCAGTAGTATGTCGGGGGTGATTCAGCCCCAGCATTTT. Protein sequence: CASSMSGVIQPQHF. The chain joins TRBV19 to TRBJ1-5; maybe TRBD1 (5 bases). Germline lookup yields CDR1 LNHDA and CDR2 SQIVND (reference sequence). The CDR3 length is 14 residues. V lost 3 bases, J lost 6 bases, and 12 bases lay in between.

The chain combines TRBV5-6 with TRBJ2-3; TRBD2 matches 12 bases. The junction had 7 bases not matched to a gene; V was cut back by 5 bases and J by 3 bases. The CDR3 consists of 16 residues. Per germline, CDR1 SGHDT and CDR2 YYEEEE. CDR3 region: CASRQTSGRSTDTQYF. In DNA form, the CDR3 reads TGTGCCAGCAGACAGACTAGCGGGAGATCGACAGATACGCAGTATTTT.